The rows below give T cell receptor beta chains drawn from one sample of a study of CD8 T cells in ankylosing spondylitis. One entry per CDR3 protein results from TCRdb running MiXCR on the 5' RACE reads. The repertoire holds 250,000 to 350,000 distinct CDR3 sequences, around 20% seen once, with around 8% in the top ten. Sequencing was performed on blood, either unsorted or a sorted T cell fraction (not recorded which). Source of these receptors: a male donor with ankylosing spondylitis or in good health (not recorded which). Both conserved end residues are part of each CDR3. Expanded clones are given a class, and other clones once, few, many or no size at all.

>few|17|TRBV27|TRBJ2-3
CASSFQLAGGGADTQYF
>many|14|TRBV30|TRBJ2-1
CAWKGLADWREQFF
>-|15|TRBV20-1|TRBJ2-2
CSASSSSGTHGELFF
>-|15|TRBV7-3|TRBJ2-1
CASSGQGGPYNEQFF
>-|14|TRBV27|TRBJ1-4
CASSLTGTHEKLFF
>-|16|TRBV7-9|TRBJ2-1
CASSTTGKGFYNEQFF
>-|13|TRBV7-2|TRBJ2-1
CASSSRTSGEQFF
>-|16|TRBV24-1|TRBJ1-5
CATSAMRGDRYQPQHF
>-|15|TRBV7-9|TRBJ1-1
CASSSSDRLNTEAFF
>many|14|TRBV5-1|TRBJ1-4
CASSLGTTNEKLFF
>-|14|TRBV5-1|TRBJ1-4
CASSSRDRGKKLFF
>few|13|TRBV29-1|TRBJ2-5
CSVEREPQETQYF
>few|15|TRBV10-3|TRBJ1-3
CAISATGPIGNTIYF
>-|14|TRBV28|TRBJ2-2
CASSLIQGAWELFF
>few|23|TRBV5-1|TRBJ2-3
CASSRHPPPTGILRGSGTDTQYF
>-|14|TRBV7-2|TRBJ2-3
CASSLRLAADTQYF
>many|16|TRBV5-1|TRBJ1-1
CASSLATGSLNTEAFF
>few|15|TRBV2|TRBJ2-1
CASSGTGGLGNEQFF
>-|15|TRBV5-1|TRBJ1-6
CASSVATVDNSPLHF
>few|14|TRBV6-5|TRBJ1-4
CASSYRQGNEKLFF
>-|14|TRBV27|TRBJ2-1
CASSWSSSYNEQFF
>-|12|TRBV12-3/TRBV12-4|TRBJ2-1
CASSYRGSEQFF
>-|12|TRBV6-6|TRBJ2-2
CASSSYLGELFF
>-|13|TRBV12-3/TRBV12-4|TRBJ2-4
CTSSLGQTNIQYF
>few|14|TRBV20-1|TRBJ1-5
CSAPKGTSNQPQHF
>-|12|TRBV12-3/TRBV12-4|TRBJ1-5
CASSVRTASQHF
>-|15|TRBV28|TRBJ2-5
CASSPRLARQETQYF
>-|14|TRBV6-2/TRBV6-3|TRBJ1-1
CASRNAAMNTEAFF
>-|14|TRBV20-1|TRBJ1-2
CSARPAGGSYGYTF